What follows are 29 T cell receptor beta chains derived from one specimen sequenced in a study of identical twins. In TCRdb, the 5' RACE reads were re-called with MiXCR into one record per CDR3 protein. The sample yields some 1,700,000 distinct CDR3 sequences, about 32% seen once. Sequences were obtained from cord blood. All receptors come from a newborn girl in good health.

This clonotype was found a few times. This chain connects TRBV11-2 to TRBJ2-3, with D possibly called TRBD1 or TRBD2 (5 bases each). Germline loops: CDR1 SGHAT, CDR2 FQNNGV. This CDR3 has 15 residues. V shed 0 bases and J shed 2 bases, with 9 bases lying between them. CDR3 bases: TGTGCCAGCAGCTTAGACGGGGCACCCACAGATACGCAGTATTTT. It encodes CASSLDGAPTDTQYF.

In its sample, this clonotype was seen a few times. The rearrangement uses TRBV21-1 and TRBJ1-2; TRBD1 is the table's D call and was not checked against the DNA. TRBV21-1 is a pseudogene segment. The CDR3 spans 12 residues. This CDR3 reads CASTPGQEGYTF. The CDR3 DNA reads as TGTGCCAGCACCCCGGGACAGGAGGGCTACACCTTC.

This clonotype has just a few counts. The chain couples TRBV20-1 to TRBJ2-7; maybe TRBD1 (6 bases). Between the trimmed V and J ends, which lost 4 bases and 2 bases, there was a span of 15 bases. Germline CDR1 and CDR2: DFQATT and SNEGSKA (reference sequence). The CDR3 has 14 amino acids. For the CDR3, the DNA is TGCAGTGCTAAACCAGGGACATTAGCCTACGAGCAGTACTTC. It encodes CSAKPGTLAYEQYF.

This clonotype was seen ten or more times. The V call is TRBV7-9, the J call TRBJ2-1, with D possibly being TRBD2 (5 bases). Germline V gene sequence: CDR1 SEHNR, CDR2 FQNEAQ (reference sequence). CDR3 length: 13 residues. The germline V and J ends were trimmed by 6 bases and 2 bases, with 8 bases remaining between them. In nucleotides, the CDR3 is TGTGCCAGCAGGGCGGGTACCTACAATGAGCAGTTCTTC. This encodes CASRAGTYNEQFF. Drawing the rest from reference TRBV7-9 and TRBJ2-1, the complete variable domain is DTGVSQNPRHKITKRGQNVTFRCDPISEHNRLYWYRQTLGQGPEFLTYFQNEAQLEKSRLLSDRFSAERPKGSFSTLEIQRTEQGDSAMYLCASRAGTYNEQFFGPGTRLTVL.

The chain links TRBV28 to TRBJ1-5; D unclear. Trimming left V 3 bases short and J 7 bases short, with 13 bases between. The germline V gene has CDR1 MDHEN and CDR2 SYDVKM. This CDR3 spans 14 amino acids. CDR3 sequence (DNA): TGTGCCAGCAGTTTTCCCGGCAGGCCACAGCCCCAGCATTTT. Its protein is CASSFPGRPQPQHF. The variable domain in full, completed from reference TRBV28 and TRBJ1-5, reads DVKVTQSSRYLVKRTGEKVFLECVQDMDHENMFWYRQDPGLGLRLIYFSYDVKMKEKGDIPEGYSVSREKKERFSLILESASTNQTSMYLCASSFPGRPQPQHFGDGTRLSIL.

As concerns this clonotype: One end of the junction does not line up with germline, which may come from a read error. CDR3 amino acids: CASMYRGRGATNERLFF. The CDR3 region has the DNA TGTGCCAGCATGTACAGGGGGCGCGGGGCAACTAATGAAAGACTGTTTTTT. The chain combines TRBV6-1 with TRBJ1-4, with TRBD1 matching 9 bases. The length of the CDR3 is 17 residues. Germline CDR1 MNHNS, CDR2 SASEGT.

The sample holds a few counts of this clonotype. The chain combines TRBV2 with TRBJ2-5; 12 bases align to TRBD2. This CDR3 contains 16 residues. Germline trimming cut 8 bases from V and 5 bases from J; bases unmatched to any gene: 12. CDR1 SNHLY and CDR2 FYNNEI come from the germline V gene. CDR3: CASLKRLAGDQETQYF. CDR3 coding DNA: TGTGCCAGCCTCAAGAGACTAGCGGGGGATCAGGAGACCCAGTACTTC.

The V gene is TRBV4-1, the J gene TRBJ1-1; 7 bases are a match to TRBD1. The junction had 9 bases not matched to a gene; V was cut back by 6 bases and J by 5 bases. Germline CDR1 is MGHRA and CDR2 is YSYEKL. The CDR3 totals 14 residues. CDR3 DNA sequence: TGCGCCAGCAGAGACAGGGCAGGTTCGACTGAAGCTTTCTTT. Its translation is CASRDRAGSTEAFF.

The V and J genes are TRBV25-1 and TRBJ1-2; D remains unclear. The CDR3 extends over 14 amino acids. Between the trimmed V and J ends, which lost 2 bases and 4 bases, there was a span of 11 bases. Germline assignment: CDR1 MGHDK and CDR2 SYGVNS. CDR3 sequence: CASSERGGLYGYTF. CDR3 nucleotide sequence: TGTGCCAGCAGTGAACGAGGAGGGCTCTATGGCTACACCTTC.

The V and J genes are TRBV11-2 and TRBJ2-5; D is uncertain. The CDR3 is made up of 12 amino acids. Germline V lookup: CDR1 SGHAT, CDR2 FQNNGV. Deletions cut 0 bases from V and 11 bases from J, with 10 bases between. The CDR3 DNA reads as TGTGCCAGCAGCTTAGAAGGGATTGGGCAGTACTTC. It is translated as CASSLEGIGQYF.

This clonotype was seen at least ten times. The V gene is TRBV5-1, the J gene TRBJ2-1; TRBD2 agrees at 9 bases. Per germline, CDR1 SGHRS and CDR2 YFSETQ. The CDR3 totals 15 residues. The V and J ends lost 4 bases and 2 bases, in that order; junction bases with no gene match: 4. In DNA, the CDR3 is TGCGCCAGCAGCCCTAGCGGGGTTGCCTACAATGAGCAGTTCTTC. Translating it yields CASSPSGVAYNEQFF.

CDR3 sequence reads: CASSFIGWGSQPQHF. The CDR3 region has the DNA TGTGCCAGCAGTTTTATTGGGTGGGGGAGTCAGCCCCAGCATTTT. The gene calls are TRBV27 and TRBJ1-5, with a weak D call TRBD1 (5 bases). CDR1 and CDR2 (germline): MNHEY, SMNVEV (reference sequence). CDR3 length: 15 residues. V gave up 3 bases and J gave up 6 bases, with 15 bases separating them.

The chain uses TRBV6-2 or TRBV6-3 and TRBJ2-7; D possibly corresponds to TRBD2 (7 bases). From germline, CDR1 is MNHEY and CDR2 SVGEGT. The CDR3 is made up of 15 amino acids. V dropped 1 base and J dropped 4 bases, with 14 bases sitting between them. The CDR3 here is CASSYWRGPKYEQYF. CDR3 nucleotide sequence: TGTGCCAGCAGTTACTGGCGGGGGCCCAAATACGAGCAGTACTTC.

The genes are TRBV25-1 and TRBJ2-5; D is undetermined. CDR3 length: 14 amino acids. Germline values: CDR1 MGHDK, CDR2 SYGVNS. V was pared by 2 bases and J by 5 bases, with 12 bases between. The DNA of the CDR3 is TGTGCCAGCAGTGAAATTTCCATAGGGGAGACCCAGTACTTC. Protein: CASSEISIGETQYF.

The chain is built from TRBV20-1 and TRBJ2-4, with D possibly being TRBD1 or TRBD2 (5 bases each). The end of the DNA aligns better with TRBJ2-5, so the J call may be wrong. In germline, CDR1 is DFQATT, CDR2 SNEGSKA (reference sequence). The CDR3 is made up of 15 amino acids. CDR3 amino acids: CSARDLGDALKTQYF. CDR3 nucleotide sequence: TGCAGTGCTAGAGATCTTGGGGACGCCCTGAAGACCCAGTACTTC.

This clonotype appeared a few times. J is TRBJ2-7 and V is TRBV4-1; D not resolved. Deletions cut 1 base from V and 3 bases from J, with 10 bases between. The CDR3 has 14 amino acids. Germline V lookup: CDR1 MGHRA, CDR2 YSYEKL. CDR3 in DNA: TGCGCCAGCAGCCAAGTATCTGGTCTCTACGAGCAGTACTTC. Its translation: CASSQVSGLYEQYF.

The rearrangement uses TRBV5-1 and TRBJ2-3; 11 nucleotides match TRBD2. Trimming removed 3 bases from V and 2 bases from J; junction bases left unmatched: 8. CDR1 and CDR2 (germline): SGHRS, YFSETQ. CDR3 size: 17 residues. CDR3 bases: TGCGCCAGCAGCTCCCAGTTAGCGGGAGGGATCACAGATACGCAGTATTTT. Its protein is CASSSQLAGGITDTQYF.

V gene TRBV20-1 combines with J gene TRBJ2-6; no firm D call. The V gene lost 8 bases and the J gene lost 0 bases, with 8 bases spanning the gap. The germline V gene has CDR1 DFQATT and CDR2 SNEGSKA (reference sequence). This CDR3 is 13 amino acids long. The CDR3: CSYLFSGANVLTF. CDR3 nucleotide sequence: TGCAGTTATCTCTTCTCTGGGGCCAACGTCCTGACTTTC.

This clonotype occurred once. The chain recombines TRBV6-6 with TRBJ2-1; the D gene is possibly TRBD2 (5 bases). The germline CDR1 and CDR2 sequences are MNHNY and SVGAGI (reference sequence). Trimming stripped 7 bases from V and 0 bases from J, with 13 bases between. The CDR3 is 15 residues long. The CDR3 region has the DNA TGTGCCAGCACCCGACTATTGAGCTCCTACAATGAGCAGTTCTTC. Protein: CASTRLLSSYNEQFF.

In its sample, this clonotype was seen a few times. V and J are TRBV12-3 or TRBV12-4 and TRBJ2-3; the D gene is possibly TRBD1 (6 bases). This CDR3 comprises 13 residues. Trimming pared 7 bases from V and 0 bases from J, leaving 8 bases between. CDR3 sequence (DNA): TGTGCCAGCATTACAGGGAGCACAGATACGCAGTATTTT. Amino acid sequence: CASITGSTDTQYF.

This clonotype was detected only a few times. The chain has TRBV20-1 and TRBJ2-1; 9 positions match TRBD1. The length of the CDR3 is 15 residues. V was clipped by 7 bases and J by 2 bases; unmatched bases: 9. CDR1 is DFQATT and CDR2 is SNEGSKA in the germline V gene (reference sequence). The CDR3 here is CSVYRDRVPYNEQFF. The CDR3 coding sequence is TGCAGTGTTTACCGGGACAGGGTCCCCTACAATGAGCAGTTCTTC.

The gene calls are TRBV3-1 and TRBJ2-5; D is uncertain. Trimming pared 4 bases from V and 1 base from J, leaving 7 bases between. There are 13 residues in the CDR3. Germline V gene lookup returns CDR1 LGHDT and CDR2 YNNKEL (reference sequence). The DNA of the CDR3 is TGTGCCAGCAGCCCTGTCCCCCAAGAGACCCAGTACTTC. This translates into CASSPVPQETQYF.

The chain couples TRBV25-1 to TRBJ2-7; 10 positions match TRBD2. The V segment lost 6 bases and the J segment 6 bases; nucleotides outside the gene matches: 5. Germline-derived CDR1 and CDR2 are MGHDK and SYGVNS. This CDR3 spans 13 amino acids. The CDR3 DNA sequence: TGTGCCAGCAGGGCCCTAGCGGGAGTCGAGCAGTACTTC. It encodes CASRALAGVEQYF.

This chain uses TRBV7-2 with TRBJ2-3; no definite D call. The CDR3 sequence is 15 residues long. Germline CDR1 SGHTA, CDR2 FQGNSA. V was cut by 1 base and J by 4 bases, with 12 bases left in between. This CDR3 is CASSLGSVGADTQYF. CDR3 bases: TGTGCCAGCAGCTTAGGGTCCGTAGGCGCAGATACGCAGTATTTT. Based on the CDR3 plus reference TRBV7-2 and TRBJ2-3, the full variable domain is GAGVSQSPSNKVTEKGKDVELRCDPISGHTALYWYRQSLGQGLEFLIYFQGNSAPDKSGLPSDRFSAERTGGSVSTLTIQRTQQEDSAVYLCASSLGSVGADTQYFGPGTRLTVL.

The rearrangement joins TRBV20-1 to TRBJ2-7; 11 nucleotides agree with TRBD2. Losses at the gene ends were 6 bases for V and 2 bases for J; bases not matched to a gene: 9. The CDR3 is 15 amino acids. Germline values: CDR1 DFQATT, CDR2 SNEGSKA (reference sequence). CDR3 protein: CSALSGTSGAYEQYF. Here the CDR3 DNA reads TGCAGTGCCCTCTCCGGGACTAGCGGCGCCTACGAGCAGTACTTC.

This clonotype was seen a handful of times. The DNA of the CDR3 is TGCGCCAGCAGCCAAGACAGGGGGCGGGTGTACATTCAGTACTTC. This sequence encodes CASSQDRGRVYIQYF. The chain couples TRBV4-1 to TRBJ2-4; 8 bases match TRBD1. Trimming took 0 bases from V and 8 from J; bases not matched to a gene: 6. CDR1 and CDR2 (germline): MGHRA, YSYEKL. The CDR3 sequence is 15 residues long.

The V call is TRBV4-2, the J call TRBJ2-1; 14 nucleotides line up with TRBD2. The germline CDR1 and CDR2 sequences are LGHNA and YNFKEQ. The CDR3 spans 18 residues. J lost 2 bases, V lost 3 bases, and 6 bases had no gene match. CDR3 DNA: TGTGCCAGCAGCCATGACAGGGGACTAGCGGGGGCCTACAATGAGCAGTTCTTC. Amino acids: CASSHDRGLAGAYNEQFF.

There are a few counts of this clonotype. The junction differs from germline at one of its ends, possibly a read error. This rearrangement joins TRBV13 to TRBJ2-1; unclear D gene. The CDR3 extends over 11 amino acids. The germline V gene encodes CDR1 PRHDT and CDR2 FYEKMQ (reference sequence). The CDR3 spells CAGSLTNEQFF. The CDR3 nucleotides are TGTGCCGGCAGCTTGACCAATGAGCAGTTCTTC.

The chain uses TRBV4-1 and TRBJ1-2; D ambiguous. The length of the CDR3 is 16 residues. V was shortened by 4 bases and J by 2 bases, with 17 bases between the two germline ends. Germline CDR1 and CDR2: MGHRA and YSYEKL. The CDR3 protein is CASSRGWVTLNYGYTF. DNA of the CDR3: TGCGCCAGCAGCCGAGGTTGGGTCACGTTGAACTATGGCTACACCTTC.